This TCR beta chain derives from a study of T cells in Graves' hyperthyroidism and ophthalmopathy. Patients with ophthalmopathy all had a Clinical Activity Score of at least 3, a NOSPECS grade of at least 4 and duration under 3 months. Investigators excluded patients with uncontrolled infection, other autoimmune disease, pregnancy or lactation. In making diagnoses, clinical symptoms, serum thyroxine and TRAb, thyroid ultrasound and orbital computed tomography were all used. This clonotype was counted at least ten times. What it binds is unknown. From germline, CDR1 is SNHLY and CDR2 FYNNEI. CDR3 length equals 12 residues. Trimming took 2 bases from V and 14 from J, leaving 15 bases between them. TCR beta CDR3 regions were amplified from RNA. The study used the HTBI primer set for a first-round RT-PCR of the TCR CDR3. TCRdb recomputed calls from the multiplex PCR reads with MiXCR, one row per CDR3 protein. Of more than 500,000 distinct CDR3 sequences listed, 15% to 20% were seen once; the top ten hold roughly 29%.

Findings and limits, study-wide: Ophthalmopathy, as predicted by the model, came a median roughly 6.8 months after the prediction.

The V and J genes are TRBV2 and TRBJ2-5, with D maybe TRBD1 (6 bases). This receptor was taken from a woman aged 30 to 39 with Graves' ophthalmopathy. Material for sequencing was blood. The CDR3 loop reads CASSEPLRGVYF. As DNA, the CDR3 is TGTGCCAGCAGTGAACCCCTCAGGGGTGTATACTTC. The whole variable domain, remainder taken from reference TRBV2 and TRBJ2-5, is EPEVTQTPSHQVTQMGQEVILRCVPISNHLYFYWYRQILGQKVEFLVSFYNNEISEKSEIFDDQFSVERPDGSNFTLKIRSTKLEDSAMYFCASSEPLRGVYFGPGTRLLVL.